This TCR beta chain was captured in a study of T cell responses to AZD1222 COVID-19 vaccine. The study, taken as a whole, reports: Within unmutated variant regions lay the reported targets of nearly half of spike-specific TCRs. Regions 160-218 and 743-854 dominated among vaccine-associated CD4 TCRs spanning spike.

The V gene's germline CDR1 is MNHNS and CDR2 SASEGT. Trimming pared 3 bases from V and 4 bases from J, leaving 15 bases between. The CDR3 spans 15 residues. Pooling was applied to second doses at about 4 or about 12 weeks. TCRdb's table, derived via immunoSEQ multiplex PCR, lists solely in-frame clones and lacks some. The table includes around 99,000 clones, approximately 90% detected once. As to this clone: What it binds is not known.

The chain carries TRBV6-1 and TRBJ1-2; perhaps TRBD1 as D (6 bases). The origin of this receptor is an adult who received the AZD1222 COVID-19 vaccine. The specimen was peripheral blood, collected 28 days after the second AZD1222 dose. CDR3 protein: CASSEGHPTAYGYTF. In nucleotides, the CDR3 is TGTGCCAGCAGTGAGGGACATCCCACCGCCTATGGCTACACCTTC.